The entry that follows covers one T cell receptor (beta chain) sequence. Its antigen is as yet unknown. The source of the sample is a study of T cell responses to AZD1222 COVID-19 vaccine. Profiled with immunoSEQ multiplex PCR; TCRdb holds only in-frame clones, not every one. The sample has more than 15,000 clones, 80% seen once. The study, taken as a whole, reports: Epitopes outside B.1.351 and B.1.1.7 mutated regions reportedly drew nearly half of spike TCRs.

The germline CDR1 and CDR2 sequences are SNHLY and FYNNEI. The CDR3 is 14 residues long. Trimming removed 7 bases from V and 3 bases from J; junction bases left unmatched: 8. The chain is built from TRBV2 and TRBJ2-7; 8 bases align to TRBD1. This sample comprised peripheral blood, obtained 28 days after the second AZD1222 dose. This TCR was recovered from an adult who received the AZD1222 COVID-19 vaccine. CDR3 bases: TGTGCCAGCACCCTGGACAGGGCCTTCTACGAGCAGTACTTC. This gives the protein CASTLDRAFYEQYF.